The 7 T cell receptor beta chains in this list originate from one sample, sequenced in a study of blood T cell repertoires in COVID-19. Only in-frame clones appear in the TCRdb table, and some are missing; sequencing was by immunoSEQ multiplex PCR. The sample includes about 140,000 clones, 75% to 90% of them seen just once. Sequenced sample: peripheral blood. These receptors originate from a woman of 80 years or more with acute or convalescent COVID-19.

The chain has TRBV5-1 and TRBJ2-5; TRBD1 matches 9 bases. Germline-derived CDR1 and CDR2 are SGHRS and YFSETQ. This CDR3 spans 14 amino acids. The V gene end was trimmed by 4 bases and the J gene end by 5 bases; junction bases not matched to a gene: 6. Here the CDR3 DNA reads TGCGCCAGCAGCCGTACAGGGGGCTTCGAGACCCAGTACTTC. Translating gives CASSRTGGFETQYF.

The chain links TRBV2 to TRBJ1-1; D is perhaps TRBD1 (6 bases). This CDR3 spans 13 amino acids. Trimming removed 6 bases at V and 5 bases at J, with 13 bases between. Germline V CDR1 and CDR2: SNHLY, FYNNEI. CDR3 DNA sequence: TGTGCCAGCAGCCTAGAGGGGGAGACTGAAGCTTTCTTT. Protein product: CASSLEGETEAFF.

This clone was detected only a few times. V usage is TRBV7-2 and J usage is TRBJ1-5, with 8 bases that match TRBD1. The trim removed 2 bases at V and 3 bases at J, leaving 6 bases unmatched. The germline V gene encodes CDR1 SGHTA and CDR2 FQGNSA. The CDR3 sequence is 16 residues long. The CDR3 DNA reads TGTGCCAGCAGCTTAACCGGGACAGGTTCCAATCAGCCCCAGCATTTT. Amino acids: CASSLTGTGSNQPQHF.

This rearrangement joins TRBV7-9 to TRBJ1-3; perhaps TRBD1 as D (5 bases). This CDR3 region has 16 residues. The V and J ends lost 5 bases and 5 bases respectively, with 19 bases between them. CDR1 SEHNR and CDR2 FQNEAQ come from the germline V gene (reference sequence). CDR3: CASSQATGDRRNTIYF. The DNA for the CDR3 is TGTGCCAGCAGCCAGGCAACGGGGGATCGAAGAAACACCATATATTTT. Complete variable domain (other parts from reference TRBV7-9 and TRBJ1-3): DTGVSQNPRHKITKRGQNVTFRCDPISEHNRLYWYRQTLGQGPEFLTYFQNEAQLEKSRLLSDRFSAERPKGSFSTLEIQRTEQGDSAMYLCASSQATGDRRNTIYFGEGSWLTVV.

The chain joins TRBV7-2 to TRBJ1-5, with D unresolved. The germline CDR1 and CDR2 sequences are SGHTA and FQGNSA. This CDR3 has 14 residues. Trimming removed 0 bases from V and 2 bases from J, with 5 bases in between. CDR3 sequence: CASSLAPGNQPQHF. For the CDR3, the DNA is TGTGCCAGCAGCTTAGCGCCAGGCAATCAGCCCCAGCATTTT.

CDR3 in amino acids: CASRGQGLGNSPLHF. The CDR3, as DNA: TGTGCCAGCAGGGGACAGGGGCTCGGTAATTCACCCCTCCACTTT. The gene calls are TRBV6-5 and TRBJ1-6, with 10 bases identical to TRBD1. Germline V gene lookup returns CDR1 MNHEY and CDR2 SVGAGI. V lost 6 bases, J lost 6 bases, and 5 bases stayed unmatched. CDR3 length: 15 amino acids.

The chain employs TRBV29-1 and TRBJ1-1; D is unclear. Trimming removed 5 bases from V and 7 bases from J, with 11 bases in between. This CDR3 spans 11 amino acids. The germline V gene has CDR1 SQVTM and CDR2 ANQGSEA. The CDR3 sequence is CSVWVGLEAFF. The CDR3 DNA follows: TGCAGCGTTTGGGTGGGCCTTGAAGCTTTCTTT.